The 3 T cell receptor beta chains listed next were all sequenced from one sample in a study of identical twins. TCRdb re-called the 5' RACE reads with MiXCR, one entry per CDR3 protein. The sample lists a few hundred thousand distinct CDR3 sequences, 9% occurring once. The sequenced sample consisted of naive T cells sorted from blood. The receptor source for this set is a woman aged 50 to 60 in good health.

There are many counts of this clonotype. V and J are TRBV4-1 and TRBJ1-5; D unresolved. The CDR3 is 16 residues long. Germline V lookup: CDR1 MGHRA, CDR2 YSYEKL. V lost 2 bases to trimming and J lost 1 base, with 12 bases between them. The CDR3 DNA is TGCGCCAGCAGCCAACGGGTCGTTGGGAGCAATCAGCCCCAGCATTTT. Protein: CASSQRVVGSNQPQHF.

There are many counts of this clonotype. In DNA, the CDR3 is TGTGCCAGCAGTTACGCTGGCGGGATGGGAGATACGCAGTATTTT. Protein product: CASSYAGGMGDTQYF. The chain couples TRBV6-5 to TRBJ2-3; the D gene is possibly TRBD2 (6 bases). V was pared by 2 bases and J by 5 bases, with 14 bases between. Germline V gene lookup returns CDR1 MNHEY and CDR2 SVGAGI. This CDR3 has 15 amino acids.

This clonotype was found a few times. This chain joins TRBV5-1 and TRBJ2-7, with no clear D. CDR3 size: 13 residues. The germline V gene has CDR1 SGHRS and CDR2 YFSETQ. Trimming left V 0 bases short and J 3 bases short, with 7 bases between. The CDR3 DNA follows: TGCGCCAGCAGCTTGGATGACAACTACGAGCAGTACTTC. This translates into CASSLDDNYEQYF.